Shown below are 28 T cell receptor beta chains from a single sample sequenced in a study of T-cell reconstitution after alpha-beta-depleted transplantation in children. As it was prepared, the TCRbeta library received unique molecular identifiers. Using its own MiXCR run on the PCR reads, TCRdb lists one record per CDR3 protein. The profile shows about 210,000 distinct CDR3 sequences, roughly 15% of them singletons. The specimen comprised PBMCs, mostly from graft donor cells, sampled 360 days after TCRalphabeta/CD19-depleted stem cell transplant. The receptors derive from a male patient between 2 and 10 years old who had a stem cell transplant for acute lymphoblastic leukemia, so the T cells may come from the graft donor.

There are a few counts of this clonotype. The CDR3 here is CAISGQAYEQYF. CDR3 coding DNA: TGTGCCATCAGTGGACAGGCCTACGAGCAGTACTTC. This chain joins TRBV10-3 and TRBJ2-7, with D perhaps matching TRBD1 (6 bases). The CDR3 is 12 residues long. Per germline, CDR1 ENHRY and CDR2 SYGVKD. The V and J ends lost 4 bases and 2 bases respectively, with 6 bases between them.

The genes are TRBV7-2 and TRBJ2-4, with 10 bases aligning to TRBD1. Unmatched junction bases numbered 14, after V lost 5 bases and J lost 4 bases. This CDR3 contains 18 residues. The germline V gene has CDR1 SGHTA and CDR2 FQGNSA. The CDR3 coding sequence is TGTGCCAGCAGCCCAGGGGACTGGACAGGGGGAAGGAAAAACATTCAGTACTTC. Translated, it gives CASSPGDWTGGRKNIQYF.

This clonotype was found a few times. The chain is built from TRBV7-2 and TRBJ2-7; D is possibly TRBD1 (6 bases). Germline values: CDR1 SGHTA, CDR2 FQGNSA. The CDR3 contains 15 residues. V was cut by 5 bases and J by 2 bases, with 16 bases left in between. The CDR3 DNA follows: TGTGCCAGCAGCCTCCGACAGGCCCAAGCCTACGAGCAGTACTTC. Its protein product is CASSLRQAQAYEQYF.

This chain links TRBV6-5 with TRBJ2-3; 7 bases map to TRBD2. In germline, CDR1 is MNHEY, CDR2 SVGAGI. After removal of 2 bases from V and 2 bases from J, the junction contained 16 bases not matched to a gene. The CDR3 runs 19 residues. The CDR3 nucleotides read TGTGCCAGCAGTTACGTCAGGGCGGGACTAACGATAAACACAGATACGCAGTATTTT. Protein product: CASSYVRAGLTINTDTQYF.

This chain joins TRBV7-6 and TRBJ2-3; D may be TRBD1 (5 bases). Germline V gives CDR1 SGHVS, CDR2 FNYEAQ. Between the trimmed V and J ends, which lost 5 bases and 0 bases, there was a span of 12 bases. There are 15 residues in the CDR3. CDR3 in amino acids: CASSLRASSTDTQYF. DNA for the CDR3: TGTGCCAGCAGCCTCAGGGCATCGAGCACAGATACGCAGTATTTT.

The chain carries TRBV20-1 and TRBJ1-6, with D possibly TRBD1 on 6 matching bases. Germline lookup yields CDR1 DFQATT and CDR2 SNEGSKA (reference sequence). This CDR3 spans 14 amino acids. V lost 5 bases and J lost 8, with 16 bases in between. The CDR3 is CSASDSGSYSPLHF. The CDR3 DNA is TGCAGTGCTTCGGACAGCGGATCTTATTCACCCCTCCACTTT.

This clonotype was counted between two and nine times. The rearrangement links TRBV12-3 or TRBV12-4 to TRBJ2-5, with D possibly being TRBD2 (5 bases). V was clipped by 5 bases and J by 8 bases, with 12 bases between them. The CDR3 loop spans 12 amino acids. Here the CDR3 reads CASSPLGITQYF. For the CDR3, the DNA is TGTGCCAGCAGTCCTCTCGGGATAACCCAGTACTTC.

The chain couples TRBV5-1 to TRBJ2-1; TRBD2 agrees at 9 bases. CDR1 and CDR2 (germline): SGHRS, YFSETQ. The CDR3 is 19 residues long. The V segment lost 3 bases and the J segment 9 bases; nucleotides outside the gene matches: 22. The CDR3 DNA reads TGCGCCAGCAGCTCCACTGTTGATAGCGGGGGTATTGTTCCAGGTGAGCAGTTCTTC. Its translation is CASSSTVDSGGIVPGEQFF.

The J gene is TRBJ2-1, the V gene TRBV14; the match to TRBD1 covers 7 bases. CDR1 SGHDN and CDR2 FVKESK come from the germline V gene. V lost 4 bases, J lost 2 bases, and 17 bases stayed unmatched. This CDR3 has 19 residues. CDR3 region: CASSRYSRPPGTAYNEQFF. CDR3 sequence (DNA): TGTGCCAGCAGCCGCTATTCGCGACCCCCCGGGACAGCCTACAATGAGCAGTTCTTC. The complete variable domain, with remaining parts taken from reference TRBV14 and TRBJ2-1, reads EAGVTQFPSHSVIEKGQTVTLRCDPISGHDNLYWYRRVMGKEIKFLLHFVKESKQDESGMPNNRFLAERTGGTYSTLKVQPAELEDSGVYFCASSRYSRPPGTAYNEQFFGPGTRLTVL.

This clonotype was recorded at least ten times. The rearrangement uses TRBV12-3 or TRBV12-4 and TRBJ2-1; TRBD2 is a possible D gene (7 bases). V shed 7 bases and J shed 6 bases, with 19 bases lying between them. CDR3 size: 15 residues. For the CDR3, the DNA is TGTGCCAGCATTCAACGGGCGGGGGACATCAATGAGCAGTTCTTC. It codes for CASIQRAGDINEQFF.

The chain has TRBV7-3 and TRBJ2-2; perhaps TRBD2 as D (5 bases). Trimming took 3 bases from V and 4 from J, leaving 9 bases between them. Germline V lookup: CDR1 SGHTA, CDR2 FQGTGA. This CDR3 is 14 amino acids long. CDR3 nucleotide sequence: TGTGCCAGCAGCTTTCGCGGAGGCACCGGGGAGCTGTTTTTT. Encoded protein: CASSFRGGTGELFF.

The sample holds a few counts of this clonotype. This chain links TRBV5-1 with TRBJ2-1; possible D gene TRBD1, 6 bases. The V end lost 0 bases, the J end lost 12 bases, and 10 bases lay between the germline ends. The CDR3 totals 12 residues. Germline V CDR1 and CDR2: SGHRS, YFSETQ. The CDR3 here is CASSLGLDRQFF. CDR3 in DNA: TGCGCCAGCAGCTTGGGGTTGGACAGGCAGTTCTTC.

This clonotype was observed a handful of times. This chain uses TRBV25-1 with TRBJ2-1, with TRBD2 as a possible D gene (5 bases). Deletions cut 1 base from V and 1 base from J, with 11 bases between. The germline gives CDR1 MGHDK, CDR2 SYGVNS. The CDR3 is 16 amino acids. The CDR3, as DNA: TGTGCCAGCAGTGAATGGTCGCGGGCATCCTACAATGAGCAGTTCTTC. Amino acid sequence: CASSEWSRASYNEQFF.

DNA of the CDR3: TGTGCCAGTAGTATCTTTTTTTCTAGCGGGGCCTACGAGCAGTACTTC. It specifies CASSIFFSSGAYEQYF. The rearrangement uses TRBV19 and TRBJ2-7; TRBD2 aligns across 9 bases. Trimming took 3 bases from V and 2 from J; bases not matched to a gene: 8. Germline CDR1 LNHDA, CDR2 SQIVND (reference sequence). The CDR3 spans 16 residues.

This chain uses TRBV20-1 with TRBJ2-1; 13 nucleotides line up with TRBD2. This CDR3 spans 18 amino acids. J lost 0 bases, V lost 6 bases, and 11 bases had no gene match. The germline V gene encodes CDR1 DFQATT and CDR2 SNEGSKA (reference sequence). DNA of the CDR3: TGCAGTGCGTATCCCGGGACTAGCGGGAACCGCTCCTACAATGAGCAGTTCTTC. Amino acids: CSAYPGTSGNRSYNEQFF.

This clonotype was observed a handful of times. The chain's CDR3 is CASSLDPGGNQPQHF. CDR3 in DNA: TGCGCCAGCAGCTTGGATCCGGGAGGCAATCAGCCCCAGCATTTT. The chain recombines TRBV5-1 with TRBJ1-5; D gene ambiguous. Trimming removed 0 bases at V and 2 bases at J, with 9 bases between. Germline V lookup: CDR1 SGHRS, CDR2 YFSETQ. The CDR3 is made up of 15 amino acids. Together with reference TRBV5-1 and TRBJ1-5, the CDR3 gives the full variable domain: KAGVTQTPRYLIKTRGQQVTLSCSPISGHRSVSWYQQTPGQGLQFLFEYFSETQRNKGNFPGRFSGRQFSNSRSEMNVSTLELGDSALYLCASSLDPGGNQPQHFGDGTRLSIL.

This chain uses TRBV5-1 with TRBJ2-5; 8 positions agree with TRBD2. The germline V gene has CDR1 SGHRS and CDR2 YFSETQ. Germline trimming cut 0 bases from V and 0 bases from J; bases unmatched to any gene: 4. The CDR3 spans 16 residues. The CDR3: CASSLEVAGNQETQYF. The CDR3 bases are TGCGCCAGCAGCTTGGAGGTAGCGGGAAACCAAGAGACCCAGTACTTC.

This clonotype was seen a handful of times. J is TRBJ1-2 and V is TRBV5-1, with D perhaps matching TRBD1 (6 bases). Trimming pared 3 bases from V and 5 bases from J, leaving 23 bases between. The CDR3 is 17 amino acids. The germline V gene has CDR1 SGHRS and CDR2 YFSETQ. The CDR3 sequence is CASSSAPRDIFSYGYTF. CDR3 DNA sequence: TGCGCCAGCAGCTCAGCCCCCCGGGACATATTTTCTTATGGCTACACCTTC.

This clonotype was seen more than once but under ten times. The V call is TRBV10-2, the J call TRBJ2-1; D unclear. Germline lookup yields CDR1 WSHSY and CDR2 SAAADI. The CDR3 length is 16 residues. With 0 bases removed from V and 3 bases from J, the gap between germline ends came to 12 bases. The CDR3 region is CASSESTRLGYNEQFF. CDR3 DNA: TGCGCCAGCAGTGAGTCGACCCGTCTGGGCTACAATGAGCAGTTCTTC.

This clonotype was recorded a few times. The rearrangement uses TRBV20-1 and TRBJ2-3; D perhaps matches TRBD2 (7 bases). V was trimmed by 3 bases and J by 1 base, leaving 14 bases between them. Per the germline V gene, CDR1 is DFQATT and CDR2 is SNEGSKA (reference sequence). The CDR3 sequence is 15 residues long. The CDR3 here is CSARGGGTRTDTQYF. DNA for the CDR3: TGCAGTGCTAGGGGAGGGGGGACCCGCACAGATACGCAGTATTTT.

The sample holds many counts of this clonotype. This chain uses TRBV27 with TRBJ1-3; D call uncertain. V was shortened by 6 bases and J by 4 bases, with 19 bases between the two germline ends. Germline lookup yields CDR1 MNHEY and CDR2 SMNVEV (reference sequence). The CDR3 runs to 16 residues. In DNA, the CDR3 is TGTGCCAGCAGCCCCCTGGGAGAAGGGTTCGGAAACACCATATATTTT. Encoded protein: CASSPLGEGFGNTIYF.

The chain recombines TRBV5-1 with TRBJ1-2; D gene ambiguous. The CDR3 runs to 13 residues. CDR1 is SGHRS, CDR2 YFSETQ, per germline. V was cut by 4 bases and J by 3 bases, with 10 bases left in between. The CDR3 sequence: CASSEAVDYGYTF. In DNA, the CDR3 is TGCGCCAGCAGCGAGGCAGTTGACTATGGCTACACCTTC.

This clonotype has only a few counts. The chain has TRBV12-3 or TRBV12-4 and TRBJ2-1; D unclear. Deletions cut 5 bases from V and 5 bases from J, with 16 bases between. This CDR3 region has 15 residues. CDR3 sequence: CASSHYSPSNNEQFF. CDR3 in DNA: TGTGCCAGCAGTCACTACAGTCCCTCAAACAATGAGCAGTTCTTC.

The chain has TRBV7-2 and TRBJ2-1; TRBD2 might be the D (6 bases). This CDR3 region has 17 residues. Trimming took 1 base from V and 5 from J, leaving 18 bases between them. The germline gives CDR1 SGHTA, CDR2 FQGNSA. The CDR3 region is CASSLGAGPLFDNEQFF. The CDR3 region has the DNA TGTGCCAGCAGCTTAGGAGCGGGCCCCCTTTTCGACAATGAGCAGTTCTTC.

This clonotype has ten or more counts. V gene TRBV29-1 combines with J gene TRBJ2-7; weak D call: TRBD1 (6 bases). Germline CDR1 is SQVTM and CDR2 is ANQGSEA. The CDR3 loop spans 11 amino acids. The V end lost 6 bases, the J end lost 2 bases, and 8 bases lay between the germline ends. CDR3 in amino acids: CSVRQAYEQYF. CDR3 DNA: TGCAGCGTCCGACAGGCCTACGAGCAGTACTTC.

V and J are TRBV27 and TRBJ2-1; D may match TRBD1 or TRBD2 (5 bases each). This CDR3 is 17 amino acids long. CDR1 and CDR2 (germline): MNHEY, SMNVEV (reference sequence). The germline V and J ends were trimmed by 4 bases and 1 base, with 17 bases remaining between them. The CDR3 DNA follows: TGTGCCAGCAGTTCGAGGGGCCGGCTTATATCCTACAATGAGCAGTTCTTC. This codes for CASSSRGRLISYNEQFF.

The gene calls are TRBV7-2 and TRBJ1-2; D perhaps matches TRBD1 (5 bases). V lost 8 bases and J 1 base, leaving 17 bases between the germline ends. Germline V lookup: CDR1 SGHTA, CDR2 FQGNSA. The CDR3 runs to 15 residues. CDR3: CASDINGGYNYGYTF. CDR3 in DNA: TGTGCCAGCGATATTAACGGGGGGTATAACTATGGCTACACCTTC.

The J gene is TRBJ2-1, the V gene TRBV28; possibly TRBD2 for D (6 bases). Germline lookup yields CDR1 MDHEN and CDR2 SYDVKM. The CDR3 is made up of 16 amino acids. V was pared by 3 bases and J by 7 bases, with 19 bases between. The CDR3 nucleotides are TGTGCCAGCAGTTTGTACGCCGGGACTGACGGGAATGAGCAGTTCTTC. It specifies CASSLYAGTDGNEQFF.